These 11 T cell receptor beta chains were sequenced from one sample in a study of T cells in Graves' hyperthyroidism and ophthalmopathy. RNA transcripts gave rise to amplified TCR beta CDR3 regions. With the HTBI primer set, the TCR CDR3 went through a first round of RT-PCR. TCRdb used MiXCR to reprocess the multiplex PCR reads, holding one entry per CDR3 protein. The table shows more than 500,000 distinct CDR3 sequences, with about 16% occurring only once. Sequenced input: blood. The receptors come from a woman aged 25 to 39 with Graves' ophthalmopathy.

This clonotype turned up a few times. The rearrangement links TRBV6-2 or TRBV6-3 to TRBJ2-3; 9 bases are shared with TRBD1. Trimming at V came to 2 bases and at J to 3 bases, leaving 9 bases not matched to a gene. Germline CDR1 is MNHEY and CDR2 is SVGEGT. The length of the CDR3 is 17 residues. Here the CDR3 DNA reads TGTGCCAGCAGTTACCGGACAGGGGTATTGGTAACAGATACGCAGTATTTT. It translates to CASSYRTGVLVTDTQYF.

The chain carries TRBV3-2 and TRBJ1-6. TRBV3-2 is noted as a pseudogene. The CDR3 extends over 18 amino acids. CDR3: CASSQDMAVPPFNSPLHF. CDR3 sequence (DNA): TGTGCCAGCAGCCAAGATATGGCGGTCCCTCCTTTCAATTCACCCCTCCACTTT.

This clonotype was observed a few times. The chain employs TRBV12-5 and TRBJ2-3, with TRBD1 matching over 9 bases. This CDR3 region has 15 residues. The ends lost 7 bases at V and 2 bases at J; junction bases unmatched: 7. Germline loops: CDR1 LGHNT, CDR2 FRNRAP. This CDR3 is CASDPTGGNTDTQYF. Written as DNA, the CDR3 is TGTGCTAGTGACCCGACAGGGGGAAACACAGATACGCAGTATTTT.

There are many counts of this clonotype. The chain recombines TRBV11-2 with TRBJ2-5; weak D call: TRBD1 (5 bases). The CDR3 sequence is 13 residues long. V lost 4 bases and J lost 4, with 10 bases in between. Germline loops: CDR1 SGHAT, CDR2 FQNNGV. The CDR3 loop reads CASSWGPRETQYF. DNA for the CDR3: TGTGCCAGCAGCTGGGGCCCAAGAGAGACCCAGTACTTC.

This clonotype was seen a few times. This rearrangement joins TRBV28 to TRBJ2-7, with D maybe TRBD2 (6 bases). Looked up from germline, CDR1 is MDHEN and CDR2 is SYDVKM. Trimming removed 2 bases from V and 6 bases from J, with 20 bases in between. The CDR3 is made up of 16 amino acids. The CDR3 DNA follows: TGTGCCAGCAGTTTAGGAGCGGGTGCCCTTCAGGGCGAGCAGTACTTC. Protein product: CASSLGAGALQGEQYF.

This clonotype was counted many times. This chain links TRBV7-2 with TRBJ1-5; 8 bases map to TRBD1. V shed 1 base, J shed 2 bases, and the junction held 4 bases outside the gene matches. This CDR3 has 16 amino acids. Germline V gives CDR1 SGHTA, CDR2 FQGNSA. The DNA of the CDR3 is TGTGCCAGCAGCTTAGGAACAGGGGGGGGCAATCAGCCCCAGCATTTT. As protein: CASSLGTGGGNQPQHF.

This clonotype was recorded at least ten times. This chain links TRBV27 with TRBJ1-5, with a weak D call TRBD1 (6 bases). The CDR3 spans 15 residues. V lost 6 bases and J 4 bases, leaving 16 bases between the germline ends. Per germline, CDR1 MNHEY and CDR2 SMNVEV (reference sequence). The CDR3 is CASSLRGQGNQPQHF. CDR3 DNA: TGTGCCAGCAGCCTTCGTGGGCAGGGGAATCAGCCCCAGCATTTT.

The chain has TRBV19 and TRBJ1-6, with D tentatively TRBD1 (6 bases). The CDR3 length is 14 residues. CDR1 and CDR2 from the germline V gene are LNHDA and SQIVND (reference sequence). The V end was cut by 7 bases, the J end by 11 bases, with 18 bases between. The CDR3 DNA reads TGTGCCAGTAATCCGGGAGGGGGATGGACACCCCTCCACTTT. Protein product: CASNPGGGWTPLHF.

This chain links TRBV6-6 with TRBJ1-2; a weak D match, TRBD1 (5 bases). The CDR3 extends over 16 amino acids. V was trimmed by 0 bases and J by 4 bases, leaving 15 bases between them. From germline, CDR1 is MNHNY and CDR2 SVGAGI (reference sequence). CDR3 protein: CASSYSILGGAYGYTF. CDR3 DNA: TGTGCCAGCAGTTACTCGATTTTGGGGGGTGCCTATGGCTACACCTTC.

The rearrangement uses TRBV7-2 and TRBJ2-5, with 7 bases matching TRBD2. V was clipped by 5 bases and J by 2 bases; unmatched bases: 11. The CDR3 runs to 16 residues. Germline CDR1 is SGHTA and CDR2 is FQGNSA. CDR3 DNA: TGTGCCAGCAGCCCCCGGGGGGAAGCAACTCAAGAGACCCAGTACTTC. Protein sequence: CASSPRGEATQETQYF.

This clonotype has more than one count but fewer than ten. This chain connects TRBV2 to TRBJ1-3; D gene unclear. The CDR3 loop spans 14 amino acids. Germline lookup yields CDR1 SNHLY and CDR2 FYNNEI. V lost 6 bases and J 1 base, leaving 10 bases between the germline ends. The CDR3 DNA sequence: TGTGCCAGCAGCGAGGTTCTGTCTGGAAACACCATATATTTT. Its translation is CASSEVLSGNTIYF.